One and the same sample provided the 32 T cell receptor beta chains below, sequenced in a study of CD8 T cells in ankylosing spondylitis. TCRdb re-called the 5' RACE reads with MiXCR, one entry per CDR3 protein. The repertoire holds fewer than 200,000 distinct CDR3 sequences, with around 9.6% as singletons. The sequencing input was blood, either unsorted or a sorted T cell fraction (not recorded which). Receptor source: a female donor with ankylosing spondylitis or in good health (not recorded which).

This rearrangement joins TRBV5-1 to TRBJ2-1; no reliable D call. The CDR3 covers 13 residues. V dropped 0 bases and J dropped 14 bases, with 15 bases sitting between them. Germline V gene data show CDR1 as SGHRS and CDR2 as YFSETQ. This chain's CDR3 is CASSLAFRDGEFF. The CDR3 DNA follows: TGCGCCAGCAGCTTGGCTTTTAGAGACGGCGAGTTCTTC.

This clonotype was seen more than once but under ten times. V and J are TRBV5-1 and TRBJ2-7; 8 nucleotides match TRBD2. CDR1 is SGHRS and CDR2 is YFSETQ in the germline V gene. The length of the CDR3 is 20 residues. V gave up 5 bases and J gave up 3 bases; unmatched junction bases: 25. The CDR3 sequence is CASRLVVGGISLADVYEQYF. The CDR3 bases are TGCGCCAGCAGATTAGTGGTGGGGGGGATCTCACTAGCGGACGTCTACGAGCAGTACTTC.

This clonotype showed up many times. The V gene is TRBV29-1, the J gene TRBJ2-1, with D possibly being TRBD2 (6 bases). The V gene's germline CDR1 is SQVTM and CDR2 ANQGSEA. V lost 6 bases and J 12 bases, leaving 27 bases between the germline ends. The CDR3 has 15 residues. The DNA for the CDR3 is TGCAGCGTCGGAGGTAGGGGACTGACCCCTCTCGGGCAGTTCTTC. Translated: CSVGGRGLTPLGQFF.

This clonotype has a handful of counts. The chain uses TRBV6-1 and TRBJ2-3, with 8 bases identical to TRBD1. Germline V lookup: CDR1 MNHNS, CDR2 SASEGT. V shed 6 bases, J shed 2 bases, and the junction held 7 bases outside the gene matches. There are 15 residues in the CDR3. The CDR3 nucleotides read TGTGCCAGCAGCTCCGGACAGGGCGTCACAGATACGCAGTATTTT. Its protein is CASSSGQGVTDTQYF.

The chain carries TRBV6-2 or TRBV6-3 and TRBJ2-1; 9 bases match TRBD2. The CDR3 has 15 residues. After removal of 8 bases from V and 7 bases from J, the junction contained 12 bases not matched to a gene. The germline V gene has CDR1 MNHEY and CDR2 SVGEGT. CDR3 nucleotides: TGTGCCAGCGTTGGGGGGCGGGAGGGCATGAATGAGCAGTTCTTC. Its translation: CASVGGREGMNEQFF.

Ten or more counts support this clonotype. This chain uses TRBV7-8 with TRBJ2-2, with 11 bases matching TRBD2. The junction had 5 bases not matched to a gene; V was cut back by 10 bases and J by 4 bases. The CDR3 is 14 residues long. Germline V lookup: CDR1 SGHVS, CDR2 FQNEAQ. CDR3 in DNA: TGTGCCATCTTGGGACTAGCGGCCACCGGGGAGCTGTTTTTT. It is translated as CAILGLAATGELFF.

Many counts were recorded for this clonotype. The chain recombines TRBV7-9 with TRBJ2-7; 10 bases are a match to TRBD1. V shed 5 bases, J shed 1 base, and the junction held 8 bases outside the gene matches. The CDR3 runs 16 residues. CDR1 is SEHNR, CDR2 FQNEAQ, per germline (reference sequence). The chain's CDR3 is CASSQRPGQGSYEQYF. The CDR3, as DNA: TGTGCCAGCAGCCAGCGCCCGGGACAGGGGTCCTACGAGCAGTACTTC.

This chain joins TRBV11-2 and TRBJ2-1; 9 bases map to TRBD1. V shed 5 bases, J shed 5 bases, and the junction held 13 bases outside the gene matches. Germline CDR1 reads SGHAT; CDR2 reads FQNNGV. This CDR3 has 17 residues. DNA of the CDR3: TGTGCCAGCAGCATCGGACAGGGGAGTTCAGAAAACAATGAGCAGTTCTTC. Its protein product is CASSIGQGSSENNEQFF. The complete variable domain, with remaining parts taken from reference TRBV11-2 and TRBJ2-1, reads EAGVAQSPRYKIIEKRQSVAFWCNPISGHATLYWYQQILGQGPKLLIQFQNNGVVDDSQLPKDRFSAERLKGVDSTLKIQPAKLEDSAVYLCASSIGQGSSENNEQFFGPGTRLTVL.

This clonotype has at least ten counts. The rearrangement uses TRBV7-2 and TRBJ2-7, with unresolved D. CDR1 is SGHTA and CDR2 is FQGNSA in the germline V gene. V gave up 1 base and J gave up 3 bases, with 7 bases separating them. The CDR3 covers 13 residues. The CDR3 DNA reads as TGTGCCAGCAGCTTAGGGCTTATCTACGAGCAGTACTTC. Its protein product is CASSLGLIYEQYF.

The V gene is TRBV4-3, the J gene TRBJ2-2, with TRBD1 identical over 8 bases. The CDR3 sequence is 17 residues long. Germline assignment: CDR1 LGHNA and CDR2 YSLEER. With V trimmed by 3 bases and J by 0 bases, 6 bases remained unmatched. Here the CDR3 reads CASSHGVDRANTGELFF. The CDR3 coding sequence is TGCGCCAGCAGCCACGGAGTGGACAGGGCGAACACCGGGGAGCTGTTTTTT.

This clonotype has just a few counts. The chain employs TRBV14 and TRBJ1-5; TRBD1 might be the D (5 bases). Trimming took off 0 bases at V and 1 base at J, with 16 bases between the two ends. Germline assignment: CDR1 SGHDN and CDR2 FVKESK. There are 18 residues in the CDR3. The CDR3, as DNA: TGTGCCAGCAGCCAAGATGAGGGGTGGGGCCCCAGCAATCAGCCCCAGCATTTT. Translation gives CASSQDEGWGPSNQPQHF.

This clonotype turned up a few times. CDR3 protein: CASSQERNRGHEALHF. CDR3 coding DNA: TGTGCCAGCAGCCAAGAACGGAACAGGGGCCATGAGGCCCTCCACTTT. The chain combines TRBV14 with TRBJ1-6; TRBD1 matches 7 bases. The length of the CDR3 is 16 residues. The trim removed 0 bases at V and 14 bases at J, leaving 13 bases unmatched. Germline loops: CDR1 SGHDN, CDR2 FVKESK.

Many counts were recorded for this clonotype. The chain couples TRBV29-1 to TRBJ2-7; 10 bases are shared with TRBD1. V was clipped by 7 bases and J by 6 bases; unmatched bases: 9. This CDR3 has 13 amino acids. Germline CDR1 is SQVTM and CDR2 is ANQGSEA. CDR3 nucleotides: TGCAGCGCCCGGAAGGGACAGGGGACCGAGCAGTACTTC. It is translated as CSARKGQGTEQYF.

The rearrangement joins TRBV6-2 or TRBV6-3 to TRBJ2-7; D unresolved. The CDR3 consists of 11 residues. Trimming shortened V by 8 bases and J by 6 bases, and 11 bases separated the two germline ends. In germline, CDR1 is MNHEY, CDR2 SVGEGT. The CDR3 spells CASRVETEQYF. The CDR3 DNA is TGTGCCAGCCGGGTGGAAACCGAGCAGTACTTC.

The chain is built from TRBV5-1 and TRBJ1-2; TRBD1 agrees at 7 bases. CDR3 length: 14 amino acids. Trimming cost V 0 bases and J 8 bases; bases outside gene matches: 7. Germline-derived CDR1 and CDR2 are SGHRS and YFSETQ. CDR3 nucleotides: TGCGCCAGCAGCTTGGTCCAGGGGGGAGGAGGCTACACCTTC. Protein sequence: CASSLVQGGGGYTF.

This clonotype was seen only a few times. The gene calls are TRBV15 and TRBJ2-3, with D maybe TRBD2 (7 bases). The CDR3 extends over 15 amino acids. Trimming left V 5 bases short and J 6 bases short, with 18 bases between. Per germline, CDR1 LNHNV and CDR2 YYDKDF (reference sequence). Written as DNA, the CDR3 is TGTGCCACCAGCTCCCTTGGGGGCGGGGGTGATACGCAGTATTTT. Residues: CATSSLGGGGDTQYF.

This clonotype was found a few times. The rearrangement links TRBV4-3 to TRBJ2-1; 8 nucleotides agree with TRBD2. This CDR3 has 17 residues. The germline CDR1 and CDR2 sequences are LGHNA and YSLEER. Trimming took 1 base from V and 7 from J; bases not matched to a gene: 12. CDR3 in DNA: TGCGCCAGCAGCCAAGCCGGCTATAACCGGGGGGGGAATGAGCAGTTCTTC. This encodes CASSQAGYNRGGNEQFF.

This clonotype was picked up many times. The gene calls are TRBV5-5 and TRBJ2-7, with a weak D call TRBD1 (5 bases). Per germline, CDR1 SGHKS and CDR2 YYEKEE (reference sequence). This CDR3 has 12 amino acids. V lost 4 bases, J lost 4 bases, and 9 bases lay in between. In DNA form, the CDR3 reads TGTGCCAGCAGCGCCAGGGTTTACGAGCAGTACTTC. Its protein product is CASSARVYEQYF. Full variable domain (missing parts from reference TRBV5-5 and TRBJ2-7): DAGVTQSPTHLIKTRGQQVTLRCSPISGHKSVSWYQQVLGQGPQFIFQYYEKEERGRGNFPDRFSARQFPNYSSELNVNALLLGDSALYLCASSARVYEQYFGPGTRLTVT.

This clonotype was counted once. CDR3 coding DNA: TGTGCCACCAGGGGCCCTGGGGGTGAGCAGTTCTTC. Translating gives CATRGPGGEQFF. This sequence joins TRBV24-1 and TRBJ2-1; D assignment may be TRBD1 or TRBD2 (5 bases each). The CDR3 has 12 amino acids. The V gene's germline CDR1 is KGHDR and CDR2 SFDVKD. V lost 7 bases and J lost 9, with 12 bases in between.

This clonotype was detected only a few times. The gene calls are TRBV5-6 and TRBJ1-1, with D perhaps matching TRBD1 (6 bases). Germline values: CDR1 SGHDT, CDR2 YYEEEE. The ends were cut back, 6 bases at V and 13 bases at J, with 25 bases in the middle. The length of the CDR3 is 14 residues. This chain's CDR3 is CASTSGGGVQGGFF. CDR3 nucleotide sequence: TGTGCCAGCACCTCGGGAGGGGGAGTACAGGGAGGTTTCTTT. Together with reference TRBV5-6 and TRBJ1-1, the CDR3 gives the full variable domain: DAGVTQSPTHLIKTRGQQVTLRCSPKSGHDTVSWYQQALGQGPQFIFQYYEEEERQRGNFPDRFSGHQFPNYSSELNVNALLLGDSALYLCASTSGGGVQGGFFGQGTRLTVV.

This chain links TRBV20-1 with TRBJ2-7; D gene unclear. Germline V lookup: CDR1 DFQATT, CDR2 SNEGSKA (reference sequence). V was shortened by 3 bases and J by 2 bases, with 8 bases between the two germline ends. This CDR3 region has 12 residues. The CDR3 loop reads CSASDAAYEQYF. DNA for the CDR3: TGCAGTGCTAGCGACGCGGCCTACGAGCAGTACTTC.

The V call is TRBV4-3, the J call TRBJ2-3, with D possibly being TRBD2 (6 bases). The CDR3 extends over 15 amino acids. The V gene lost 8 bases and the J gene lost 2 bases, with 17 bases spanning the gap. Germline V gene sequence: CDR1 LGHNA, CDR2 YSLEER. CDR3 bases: TGCGCCAGCGGTTCTGTTGCGGGATCCACAGATACGCAGTATTTT. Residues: CASGSVAGSTDTQYF.

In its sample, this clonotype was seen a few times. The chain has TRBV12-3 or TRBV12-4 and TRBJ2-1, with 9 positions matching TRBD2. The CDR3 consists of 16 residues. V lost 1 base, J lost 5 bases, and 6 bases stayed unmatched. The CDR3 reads CASSLGGREGHNEQFF. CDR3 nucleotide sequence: TGTGCCAGCAGTTTAGGCGGGAGGGAGGGCCACAATGAGCAGTTCTTC.

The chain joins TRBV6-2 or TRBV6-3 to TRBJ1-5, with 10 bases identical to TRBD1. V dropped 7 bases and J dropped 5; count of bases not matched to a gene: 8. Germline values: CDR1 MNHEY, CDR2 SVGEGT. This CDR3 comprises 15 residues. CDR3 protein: CASTLGTGADQPQHF. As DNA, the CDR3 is TGTGCCAGCACCCTCGGGACAGGGGCCGATCAGCCCCAGCATTTT.

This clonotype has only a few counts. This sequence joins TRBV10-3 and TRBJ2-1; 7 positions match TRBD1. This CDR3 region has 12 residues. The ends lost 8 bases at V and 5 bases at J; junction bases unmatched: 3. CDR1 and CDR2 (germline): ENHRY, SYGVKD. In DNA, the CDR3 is TGTGCCATCGGGACAGTCCACAATGAGCAGTTCTTC. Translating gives CAIGTVHNEQFF.

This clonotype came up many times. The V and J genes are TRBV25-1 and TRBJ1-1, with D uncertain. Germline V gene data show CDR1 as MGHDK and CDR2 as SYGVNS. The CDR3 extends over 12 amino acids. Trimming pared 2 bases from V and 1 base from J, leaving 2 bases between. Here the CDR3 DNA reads TGTGCCAGCAGTGAAGGGAACACTGAAGCTTTCTTT. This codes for CASSEGNTEAFF.

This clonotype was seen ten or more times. CDR3 region: CASSFEGVRDTDTQYF. The CDR3 DNA is TGTGCCAGCAGCTTCGAAGGGGTCAGGGACACAGATACGCAGTATTTT. This rearrangement joins TRBV5-5 to TRBJ2-3; D possibly corresponds to TRBD1 (5 bases). Germline V gene sequence: CDR1 SGHKS, CDR2 YYEKEE (reference sequence). The CDR3 length is 16 residues. V was trimmed by 2 bases and J by 2 bases, leaving 15 bases between them.

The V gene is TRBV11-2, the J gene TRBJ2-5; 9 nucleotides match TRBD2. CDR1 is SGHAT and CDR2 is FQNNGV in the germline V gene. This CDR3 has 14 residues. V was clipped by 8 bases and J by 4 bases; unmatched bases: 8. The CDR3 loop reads CASWVAGGRETQYF. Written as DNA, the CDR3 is TGTGCCAGCTGGGTGGCGGGGGGGCGAGAGACCCAGTACTTC.

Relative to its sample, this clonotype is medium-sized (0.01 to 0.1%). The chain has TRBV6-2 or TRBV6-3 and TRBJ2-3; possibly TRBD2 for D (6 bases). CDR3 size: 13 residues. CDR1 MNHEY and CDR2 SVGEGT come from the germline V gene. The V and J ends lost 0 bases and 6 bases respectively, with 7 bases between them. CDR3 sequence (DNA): TGTGCCAGCAGTTACTCGCTAGCGGATACGCAGTATTTT. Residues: CASSYSLADTQYF.

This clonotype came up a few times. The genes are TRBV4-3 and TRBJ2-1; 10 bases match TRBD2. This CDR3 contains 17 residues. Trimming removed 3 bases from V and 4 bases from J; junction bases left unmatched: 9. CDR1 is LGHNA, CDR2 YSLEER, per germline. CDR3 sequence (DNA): TGCGCCAGCAGCCACATACTTAGCGGGAGGCTATACAATGAGCAGTTCTTC. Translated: CASSHILSGRLYNEQFF.

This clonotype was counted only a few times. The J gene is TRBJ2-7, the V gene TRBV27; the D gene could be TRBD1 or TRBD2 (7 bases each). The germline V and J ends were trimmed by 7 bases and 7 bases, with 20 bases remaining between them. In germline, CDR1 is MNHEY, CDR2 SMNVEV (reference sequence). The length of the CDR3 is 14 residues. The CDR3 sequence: CASTTDRLGGEQYF. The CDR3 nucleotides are TGTGCCAGCACCACGGACAGGCTGGGGGGGGAGCAGTACTTC.

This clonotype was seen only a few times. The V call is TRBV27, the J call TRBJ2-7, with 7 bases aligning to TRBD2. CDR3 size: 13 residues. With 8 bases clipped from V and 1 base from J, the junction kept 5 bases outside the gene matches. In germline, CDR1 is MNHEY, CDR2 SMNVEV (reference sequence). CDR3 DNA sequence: TGTGCCAGCGCTAGGACTAGATCCTACGAGCAGTACTTC. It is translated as CASARTRSYEQYF.